This T cell receptor beta chain was recovered during a study of radiotherapy plus CTLA-4 blockade in lung cancer. Study at large: Of the patients, about 20% showed objective responses and roughly 30% attained disease control.

Treatment of patients with chemo-refractory metastatic non-small-cell lung cancer consisted of focal radiation plus CTLA-4 blockade with ipilimumab. Study-wide points: Clones derived from tumor TCRs expanded in blood after radiotherapy plus ipilimumab. According to reports, early shifts in blood T cell clones, alongside interferon-beta, forecast response most accurately.

Of note for this clone: Its antigen is undetermined.

This table comes from immunoSEQ multiplex PCR, and its TCRdb copy is limited to in-frame clones, with some not included. The sample yields more than 75,000 clones, roughly 74% seen once. This CDR3 has 15 amino acids. Germline loops: CDR1 LNHDA, CDR2 SQIVND (reference sequence). V lost 4 bases, J lost 5 bases, and 17 bases lay in between. This sequence was found in a human donor with non-small cell lung cancer who had a partial response to radiotherapy plus ipilimumab. Some clones in this sample may be carry-over from other donors' samples. The chain uses TRBV19 and TRBJ2-5, with a weak D call TRBD2 (7 bases). The starting material was peripheral blood, obtained from a patient treated with radiotherapy plus ipilimumab. CDR3 residues: CASSTPEGGLETQYF. The CDR3 DNA reads as TGTGCCAGTAGTACCCCGGAGGGGGGGTTGGAGACCCAGTACTTC.